One and the same sample provided the 28 T cell receptor beta chains below, sequenced in a study of T-cell reconstitution after alpha-beta-depleted transplantation in children. Unique molecular identifiers were incorporated during preparation of the TCRbeta library. TCRdb reprocessed the PCR reads with MiXCR, giving one entry per CDR3 protein. The sample records 200,000 to 250,000 distinct CDR3 sequences, approximately 10% being singletons. Sequenced material: PBMCs, taken before TCRalphabeta/CD19-depleted stem cell transplant. The receptor source for this set is a child in the first two years of life with acute myeloid leukemia, due to receive a stem cell transplant.

The chain joins TRBV11-3 to TRBJ2-2; TRBD1 aligns across 10 bases. This CDR3 contains 16 residues. With V trimmed by 7 bases and J by 3 bases, 8 bases remained unmatched. Germline CDR1 is SGHNT and CDR2 is YENEEA. For the CDR3, the DNA is TGTGCCAGCAACCAGAGAGGACAGGGGGACACCGGGGAGCTGTTTTTT. Protein product: CASNQRGQGDTGELFF.

This clonotype has at least ten counts. The chain employs TRBV9 and TRBJ2-3, with TRBD2 matching over 8 bases. The germline V gene encodes CDR1 SGDLS and CDR2 YYNGEE. The V and J ends lost 0 bases and 4 bases, in that order; junction bases with no gene match: 4. This CDR3 has 15 residues. This CDR3 is CASSVGGGRADTQYF. CDR3 DNA sequence: TGTGCCAGCAGCGTAGGCGGGGGGCGTGCAGATACGCAGTATTTT. The whole variable domain, remainder taken from reference TRBV9 and TRBJ2-3, is DSGVTQTPKHLITATGQRVTLRCSPRSGDLSVYWYQQSLDQGLQFLIQYYNGEERAKGNILERFSAQQFPDLHSELNLSSLELGDSALYFCASSVGGGRADTQYFGPGTRLTVL.

The V call is TRBV2, the J call TRBJ1-2, with 8 positions matching TRBD1. The CDR3 has 15 amino acids. V lost 5 bases and J lost 5; bases outside the gene matches: 10. Germline V CDR1 and CDR2: SNHLY, FYNNEI. The chain's CDR3 is CASSSYGQGPYGYTF. The CDR3 bases are TGTGCCAGCAGTAGCTACGGACAGGGCCCGTATGGCTACACCTTC.

This clonotype has ten or more counts. This chain links TRBV6-2 or TRBV6-3 with TRBJ2-2, with 11 bases lining up with TRBD2. This CDR3 comprises 14 residues. The J segment lost 3 bases and the V segment lost 9 bases, leaving 3 bases of the junction unmatched. Germline V CDR1 and CDR2: MNHEY, SVGEGT. This CDR3 is CASLAGGYTGELFF. CDR3 DNA sequence: TGTGCCAGTCTAGCGGGAGGTTACACCGGGGAGCTGTTTTTT.

This clonotype has a count of ten or more. The junction shows a germline mismatch at one end, possibly a read error. The rearrangement uses TRBV7-3 and TRBJ2-5, with D tentatively TRBD2 (5 bases). The CDR3 contains 14 residues. Germline assignment: CDR1 SGHTA and CDR2 FQGTGA. The CDR3, as DNA: TGTGCCAGCAGCTTAGGCGGGCCCCAAGAGACCCAGTATTTC. Translated: CASSLGGPQETQYF.

This clonotype showed up many times. The chain employs TRBV20-1 and TRBJ2-1; 7 nucleotides align to TRBD2. This CDR3 has 13 residues. V shed 7 bases and J 1 base; nucleotides not matched to a gene: 4. Germline assignment: CDR1 DFQATT and CDR2 SNEGSKA (reference sequence). CDR3 in amino acids: CSVPGGSYNEQFF. The CDR3 DNA reads TGCAGTGTCCCGGGAGGTTCCTACAATGAGCAGTTCTTC.

In this sample, this clonotype turned up many times. This chain joins TRBV18 and TRBJ2-1; 9 bases match TRBD2. J was trimmed by 8 bases and V by 3 bases; bases with no gene match: 5. The CDR3 length is 14 residues. Germline assignment: CDR1 KGHSH and CDR2 LQKENI. CDR3 sequence reads: CASSPSGSFDEQFF. CDR3 sequence (DNA): TGTGCCAGCTCACCTAGCGGGAGTTTTGATGAGCAGTTCTTC.

This clonotype has a count of ten or more. The chain has TRBV10-3 and TRBJ2-3, with TRBD1 identical over 10 bases. CDR1 ENHRY and CDR2 SYGVKD come from the germline V gene. The V and J ends lost 6 bases and 6 bases, in that order; junction bases with no gene match: 6. This CDR3 is 14 amino acids long. The CDR3 sequence: CAIRDPGQGDTQYF. The CDR3 bases are TGTGCCATCAGAGACCCGGGACAGGGGGATACGCAGTATTTT.

This clonotype was seen many times. The rearrangement uses TRBV9 and TRBJ2-7, with 7 nucleotides matching TRBD1. V gave up 7 bases and J gave up 7 bases; unmatched junction bases: 8. The CDR3 is 12 amino acids. The germline CDR1 and CDR2 sequences are SGDLS and YYNGEE. The CDR3 loop is CASPGGVGEQYF. As DNA, the CDR3 is TGTGCCAGCCCAGGGGGAGTGGGAGAGCAGTACTTC. Complete variable domain (other parts from reference TRBV9 and TRBJ2-7): DSGVTQTPKHLITATGQRVTLRCSPRSGDLSVYWYQQSLDQGLQFLIQYYNGEERAKGNILERFSAQQFPDLHSELNLSSLELGDSALYFCASPGGVGEQYFGPGTRLTVT.

This clonotype was detected many times. The V and J genes are TRBV7-9 and TRBJ1-2, with D uncertain. The V and J ends lost 5 bases and 6 bases respectively, with 16 bases between them. The germline CDR1 and CDR2 sequences are SEHNR and FQNEAQ (reference sequence). The CDR3 runs 14 residues. The CDR3 sequence: CASSPSGGRDGYTF. The CDR3 DNA reads TGTGCCAGCAGCCCTTCGGGAGGGCGTGATGGCTACACCTTC.

This clonotype appeared many times. The genes are TRBV29-1 and TRBJ1-5, with D perhaps TRBD1 (5 bases). The germline gives CDR1 SQVTM, CDR2 ANQGSEA. This CDR3 spans 12 amino acids. V was shortened by 7 bases and J by 4 bases, with 11 bases between the two germline ends. The CDR3 sequence is CSAGTKNQPQHF. The CDR3 nucleotides read TGCAGCGCGGGGACCAAAAATCAGCCCCAGCATTTT.

This clonotype was detected many times. The V and J genes are TRBV5-6 and TRBJ2-5; D perhaps matches TRBD1 (6 bases). Germline V gives CDR1 SGHDT, CDR2 YYEEEE. Trimming shortened V by 4 bases and J by 3 bases, and 13 bases separated the two germline ends. The length of the CDR3 is 14 residues. The CDR3 nucleotides read TGTGCCAGCAGCGTAAACAGGGTTGAAGAGACCCAGTACTTC. Its translation: CASSVNRVEETQYF. Variable domain in full (rest from reference TRBV5-6 and TRBJ2-5): DAGVTQSPTHLIKTRGQQVTLRCSPKSGHDTVSWYQQALGQGPQFIFQYYEEEERQRGNFPDRFSGHQFPNYSSELNVNALLLGDSALYLCASSVNRVEETQYFGPGTRLLVL.

This clonotype was observed at least ten times. The rearrangement joins TRBV7-9 to TRBJ2-7; D not certain. V was shortened by 1 base and J by 3 bases, with 7 bases between the two germline ends. CDR3 length: 13 residues. The germline V gene has CDR1 SEHNR and CDR2 FQNEAQ (reference sequence). The CDR3 DNA is TGTGCCAGCAGCTTAGAGTTGGGCTACGAGCAGTACTTC. Its protein product is CASSLELGYEQYF.

As for this clonotype: This may be a read error, as it is one base from a much larger clone. This chain joins TRBV28 and TRBJ2-5; 9 bases are shared with TRBD2. The CDR3 contains 14 residues. CDR1 is MDHEN, CDR2 SYDVKM, per germline. CDR3 nucleotides: TGTGCCAGCAGCTGGACTAGCGTTCGAGAGGCCCAGTACTTC. The encoded protein is CASSWTSVREAQYF.

This clonotype has ten or more counts. The chain couples TRBV11-2 to TRBJ1-3; a weak D match, TRBD1 (6 bases). Germline assignment: CDR1 SGHAT and CDR2 FQNNGV. V lost 5 bases and J 0 bases, leaving 14 bases between the germline ends. The CDR3 contains 16 residues. CDR3 loop: CASSRPGAGSGNTIYF. The CDR3 coding sequence is TGTGCCAGCAGCCGCCCGGGGGCCGGCTCTGGAAACACCATATATTTT. Complete variable domain (other parts from reference TRBV11-2 and TRBJ1-3): EAGVAQSPRYKIIEKRQSVAFWCNPISGHATLYWYQQILGQGPKLLIQFQNNGVVDDSQLPKDRFSAERLKGVDSTLKIQPAKLEDSAVYLCASSRPGAGSGNTIYFGEGSWLTVV.

Turning to this clonotype: One base away lies a much larger clone, so this may be a sequencing read error. This chain links TRBV7-2 with TRBJ1-1; TRBD1 might be the D (5 bases). Germline V gene sequence: CDR1 SGHTA, CDR2 FQGNSA. The CDR3 runs 13 residues. The chain's CDR3 is CAGSSYRITEAFF. CDR3 DNA: TGTGCCGGCAGCTCGTACAGGATAACGGAAGCTTTCTTT.

At least ten counts were recorded for this clonotype. The V and J genes are TRBV4-2 and TRBJ2-7; tentatively, D is TRBD2 (7 bases). V dropped 3 bases and J dropped 2 bases, with 17 bases sitting between them. CDR1 is LGHNA and CDR2 is YNFKEQ in the germline V gene. The CDR3 covers 16 residues. The chain's CDR3 is CASSQGEGGAPYEQYF. In nucleotides, the CDR3 is TGTGCCAGCAGCCAGGGCGAAGGGGGGGCCCCCTACGAGCAGTACTTC.

This clonotype was seen many times. This chain links TRBV20-1 with TRBJ2-3, with TRBD2 identical over 8 bases. This CDR3 contains 13 residues. Per germline, CDR1 DFQATT and CDR2 SNEGSKA (reference sequence). V trimming: 7 bases; J trimming: 2 bases; junction bases outside the gene matches: 5. The CDR3 sequence: CSGAGEITDTQYF. The CDR3 DNA reads TGCAGTGGAGCGGGAGAGATCACAGATACGCAGTATTTT.

This clonotype was seen ten or more times. This chain uses TRBV12-3 or TRBV12-4 with TRBJ1-2; D may be TRBD1 (5 bases). With 6 bases removed from V and 8 bases from J, the gap between germline ends came to 16 bases. The CDR3 is made up of 13 amino acids. CDR3 sequence (DNA): TGTGCCAGCAGCCGGGACCCAGAAGGAGGCTACACCTTC. Translated: CASSRDPEGGYTF.

This clonotype has at least ten counts. The chain has TRBV25-1 and TRBJ2-6; D gene unclear. Germline CDR1 MGHDK, CDR2 SYGVNS. Deletions cut 0 bases from V and 0 bases from J, with 6 bases between. The CDR3 spans 16 residues. The CDR3 coding sequence is TGTGCCAGCAGTGAATATATGAGCTCTGGGGCCAACGTCCTGACTTTC. This encodes CASSEYMSSGANVLTF.

This clonotype was detected many times. The chain combines TRBV20-1 with TRBJ1-2; D is perhaps TRBD1 (5 bases). Germline V gene lookup returns CDR1 DFQATT and CDR2 SNEGSKA (reference sequence). The CDR3 has 15 amino acids. V lost 0 bases and J lost 4, with 15 bases in between. The chain's CDR3 is CSARESGGSSYGYTF. In nucleotides, the CDR3 is TGCAGTGCTAGAGAATCGGGGGGAAGCTCCTATGGCTACACCTTC.

This clonotype came up many times. The rearrangement uses TRBV9 and TRBJ2-1; 13 bases line up with TRBD2. Germline V gene data show CDR1 as SGDLS and CDR2 as YYNGEE. The CDR3 spans 13 residues. After removal of 7 bases from V and 5 bases from J, the junction contained 0 bases not matched to a gene. CDR3 DNA: TGTGCCAGCGGACTAGCGGGAGACAATGAGCAGTTCTTC. This codes for CASGLAGDNEQFF. Combining the CDR3 with reference TRBV9 and TRBJ2-1 gives the whole variable domain DSGVTQTPKHLITATGQRVTLRCSPRSGDLSVYWYQQSLDQGLQFLIQYYNGEERAKGNILERFSAQQFPDLHSELNLSSLELGDSALYFCASGLAGDNEQFFGPGTRLTVL.

This clonotype was seen repeatedly, ten times or more. The chain combines TRBV12-3 or TRBV12-4 with TRBJ1-4; the D gene is possibly TRBD1 (5 bases). This CDR3 has 14 amino acids. Trimming took 3 bases from V and 8 from J, leaving 13 bases between them. DNA for the CDR3: TGTGCCAGCAGTTTTACTGGGGGGGACGAAAAACTGTTTTTT. This translates into CASSFTGGDEKLFF.

This chain uses TRBV20-1 with TRBJ2-7, with 8 bases identical to TRBD2. Germline CDR1 DFQATT, CDR2 SNEGSKA (reference sequence). The V gene end was trimmed by 0 bases and the J gene end by 3 bases; junction bases not matched to a gene: 7. The length of the CDR3 is 15 residues. CDR3 nucleotide sequence: TGCAGTGCTAGAGATAGGACTAGCCCGTTCTACGAGCAGTACTTC. The encoded protein is CSARDRTSPFYEQYF.

This clonotype has at least ten counts. CDR3 in DNA: TGTGCCAGCAGCTTAGATCTGGCCACCACCTTCGAGCAGTACTTC. Its protein product is CASSLDLATTFEQYF. The genes are TRBV11-2 and TRBJ2-7; D gene unclear. Germline assignment: CDR1 SGHAT and CDR2 FQNNGV. The CDR3 consists of 15 residues. Trimming took 0 bases from V and 6 from J, leaving 15 bases between them.

This clonotype was detected many times. This chain uses TRBV10-3 with TRBJ2-6, with D unresolved. The CDR3 runs to 16 residues. Germline V gene lookup returns CDR1 ENHRY and CDR2 SYGVKD. The V end lost 6 bases, the J end lost 4 bases, and 16 bases lay between the germline ends. Written as DNA, the CDR3 is TGTGCCATCAGGACCCCTTTGGCCACCGGGGCCAACGTCCTGACTTTC. As protein: CAIRTPLATGANVLTF.

This clonotype was observed many times. The genes are TRBV27 and TRBJ1-5; D perhaps matches TRBD1 (6 bases). CDR3 length equals 15 residues. The germline CDR1 and CDR2 sequences are MNHEY and SMNVEV (reference sequence). Trimming took off 1 base at V and 5 bases at J, with 12 bases between the two ends. CDR3 sequence: CASSLLGARDQPQHF. In DNA, the CDR3 is TGTGCCAGCAGTTTATTGGGGGCGCGAGATCAGCCCCAGCATTTT.

J is TRBJ2-1 and V is TRBV13; no reliable D call. Trimming shortened V by 5 bases and J by 0 bases, and 14 bases separated the two germline ends. This CDR3 is built from 16 residues. Looked up from germline, CDR1 is PRHDT and CDR2 is FYEKMQ (reference sequence). CDR3 DNA: TGTGCCAGCAGCCCTGGGATCCTATGCTCCTACAATGAGCAGTTCTTC. It codes for CASSPGILCSYNEQFF.